These T cell receptor beta chains were read from a single sample in a study of blood T cell repertoires in COVID-19. Using immunoSEQ multiplex PCR, the repertoire was profiled, and TCRdb retains in-frame clones only, with some absent. The table has some 200,000 clones, around 84% seen once; the top ten hold about 8.9%. Sequencing was performed on peripheral blood. These receptors were taken from a man aged 50 or older with active or convalescent COVID-19. CDR3s include the opening cysteine and the closing phenylalanine or tryptophan. The D gene is left open where the match is weak.

V gene: TRBV2
D gene: NA
J gene: TRBJ2-2
CDR3 protein: CASSGLANTGELFF

V gene: TRBV2
D gene: NA
J gene: TRBJ1-3
CDR3 protein: CASTPHRGSGNTIYF

V gene: TRBV13
D gene: TRBD1
J gene: TRBJ1-4
CDR3 protein: CASSSQGVGSEKLFF

V gene: TRBV6-6
D gene: TRBD2
J gene: TRBJ2-7
CDR3 protein: CASSYERGPYEQYF

V gene: TRBV3-1/TRBV3-2
D gene: TRBD2
J gene: TRBJ2-5
CDR3 protein: CASSQEGTSGILQETQYF

V gene: TRBV4-3
D gene: TRBD2
J gene: TRBJ2-1
CDR3 protein: CASSHLAGDSYNEQFF

V gene: TRBV28
D gene: TRBD1
J gene: TRBJ2-6
CDR3 protein: CASSPGTAGANVLTF

V gene: TRBV7-3
D gene: TRBD2
J gene: TRBJ2-1
CDR3 protein: CASSKGLAGVNEQFF

V gene: TRBV5-1
D gene: NA
J gene: TRBJ1-6
CDR3 protein: CASSLVTPDSPLHF

V gene: TRBV25-1
D gene: NA
J gene: TRBJ2-3
CDR3 protein: CASSAGTSTDTQYF

V gene: TRBV7-9
D gene: NA
J gene: TRBJ1-3
CDR3 protein: CASSFIRLSGNTIYF

V gene: TRBV4-3
D gene: TRBD1
J gene: TRBJ1-1
CDR3 protein: CASSQEDRGTEAFF

V gene: TRBV7-2
D gene: TRBD2
J gene: TRBJ2-5
CDR3 protein: CASSLARGVVAETQYF

V gene: TRBV11-3
D gene: TRBD2
J gene: TRBJ2-5
CDR3 protein: CASSLVLTGGPGETQYF

V gene: TRBV5-1
D gene: NA
J gene: TRBJ2-7
CDR3 protein: CASSSLRGTYEQYF

V gene: TRBV7-3
D gene: TRBD1
J gene: TRBJ2-2
CDR3 protein: CASSSKGATGNGELFF

V gene: TRBV11-2
D gene: NA
J gene: TRBJ2-5
CDR3 protein: CASSPDAQWGSQETQYF

V gene: TRBV19
D gene: NA
J gene: TRBJ2-7
CDR3 protein: CASSIDGRTRNRAYEQYF

V gene: TRBV7-2
D gene: TRBD2
J gene: TRBJ2-1
CDR3 protein: CASSLGWASGGLSYNEQFF

V gene: TRBV21-1
D gene: NA
J gene: TRBJ1-1
CDR3 protein: CASSKVKPLNTEAFF

V gene: TRBV28
D gene: TRBD2
J gene: TRBJ2-1
CDR3 protein: CASRYLAGGHEQFF

V gene: TRBV5-1
D gene: NA
J gene: TRBJ2-5
CDR3 protein: CASSLVAVGETQYF

V gene: TRBV5-4
D gene: TRBD1
J gene: TRBJ1-5
CDR3 protein: CANMTGRRSNQPQHF

V gene: TRBV25-1
D gene: NA
J gene: TRBJ1-4
CDR3 protein: CASSEVGSEKLFF

V gene: TRBV11-1
D gene: TRBD1
J gene: TRBJ2-1
CDR3 protein: CASSPTRGPYNEQFF

V gene: TRBV7-2
D gene: NA
J gene: TRBJ2-7
CDR3 protein: CASSHVQAYEQYF

V gene: TRBV28
D gene: TRBD1
J gene: TRBJ1-4
CDR3 protein: CASSFTGGEGEKLFF

V gene: TRBV4-3
D gene: NA
J gene: TRBJ1-2
CDR3 protein: CASSQDRESYGYTF

V gene: TRBV29-1
D gene: TRBD1
J gene: TRBJ2-5
CDR3 protein: CSVVLTPGQGKETQYF